This T cell receptor (beta chain) was recovered during a study of cytomegalovirus exposure and HLA in healthy donors. PCR was performed using 60 Vbeta and 13 Jbeta primers. Here immunoSEQ multiplex PCR was the method, and the copy in TCRdb shows in-frame clones only, minus some. The data hold 100,000 to 130,000 clones, with 82% observed a single time. CDR3 size: 15 residues. V shed 7 bases and J 5 bases; nucleotides not matched to a gene: 10. The germline V gene encodes CDR1 LNHDA and CDR2 SQIVND (reference sequence). This receptor was obtained from a young man in good health and CMV-seropositive. The sample comprised PBMCs. J is TRBJ1-1 and V is TRBV19; 10 positions match TRBD1. The DNA for the CDR3 is TGTGCCAGTACCACCCGACAGGGGGCGGGAACTGAAGCTTTCTTT. Protein product: CASTTRQGAGTEAFF.